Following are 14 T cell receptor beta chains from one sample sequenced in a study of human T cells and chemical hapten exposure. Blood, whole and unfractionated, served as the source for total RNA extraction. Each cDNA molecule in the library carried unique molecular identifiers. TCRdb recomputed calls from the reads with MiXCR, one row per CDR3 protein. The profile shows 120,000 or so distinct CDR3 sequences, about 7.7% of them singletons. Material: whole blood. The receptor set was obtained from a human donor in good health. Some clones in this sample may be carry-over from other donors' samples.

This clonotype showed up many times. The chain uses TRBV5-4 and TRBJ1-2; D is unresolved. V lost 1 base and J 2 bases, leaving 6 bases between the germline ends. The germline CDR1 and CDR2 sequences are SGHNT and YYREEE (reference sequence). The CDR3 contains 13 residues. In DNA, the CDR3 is TGTGCCAGCAGCTTGAAGGGAAACTATGGCTACACCTTC. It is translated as CASSLKGNYGYTF.

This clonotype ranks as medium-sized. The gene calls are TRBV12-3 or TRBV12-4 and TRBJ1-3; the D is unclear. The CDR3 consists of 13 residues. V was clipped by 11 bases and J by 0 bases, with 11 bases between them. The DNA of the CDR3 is TGTGCCGGCGGCCTGCACTCTGGAAACACCATATATTTT. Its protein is CAGGLHSGNTIYF.

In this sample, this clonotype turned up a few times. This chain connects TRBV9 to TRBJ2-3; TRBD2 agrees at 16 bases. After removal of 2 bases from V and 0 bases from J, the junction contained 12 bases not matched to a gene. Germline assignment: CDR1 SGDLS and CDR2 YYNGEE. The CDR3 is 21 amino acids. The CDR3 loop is CASSVPRGGLAGGLSTDTQYF. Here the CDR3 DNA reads TGTGCCAGCAGCGTCCCCCGAGGGGGACTAGCGGGGGGGCTAAGCACAGATACGCAGTATTTT.

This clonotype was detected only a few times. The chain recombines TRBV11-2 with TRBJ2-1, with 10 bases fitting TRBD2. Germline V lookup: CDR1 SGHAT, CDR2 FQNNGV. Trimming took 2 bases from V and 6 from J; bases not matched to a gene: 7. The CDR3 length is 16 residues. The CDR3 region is CASSLSGRAARNEQFF. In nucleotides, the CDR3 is TGTGCCAGCAGCTTAAGCGGGAGGGCCGCGCGCAATGAGCAGTTCTTC.

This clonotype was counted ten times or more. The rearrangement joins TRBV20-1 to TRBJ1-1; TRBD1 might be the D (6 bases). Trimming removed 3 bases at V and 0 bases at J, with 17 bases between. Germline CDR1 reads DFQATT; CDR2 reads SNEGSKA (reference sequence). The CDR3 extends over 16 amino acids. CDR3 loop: CSARRTGTRLNTEAFF. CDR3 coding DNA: TGCAGTGCTAGGCGAACCGGGACACGCCTGAACACTGAAGCTTTCTTT.

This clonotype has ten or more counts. CDR3 coding DNA: TGTGCCAGCAGGAACTTCATGAACACTGAAGCTTTCTTT. It is translated as CASRNFMNTEAFF. The chain uses TRBV11-2 and TRBJ1-1, with no clear D. Trimming pared 6 bases from V and 0 bases from J, leaving 8 bases between. Germline V gene sequence: CDR1 SGHAT, CDR2 FQNNGV. The CDR3 runs to 13 residues.

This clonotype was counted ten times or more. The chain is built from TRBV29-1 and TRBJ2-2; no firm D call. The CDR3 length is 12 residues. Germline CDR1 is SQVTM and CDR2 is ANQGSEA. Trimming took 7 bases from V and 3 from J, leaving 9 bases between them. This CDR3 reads CSAVRDTGELFF. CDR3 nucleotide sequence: TGCAGCGCAGTTAGGGACACCGGGGAGCTGTTTTTT.

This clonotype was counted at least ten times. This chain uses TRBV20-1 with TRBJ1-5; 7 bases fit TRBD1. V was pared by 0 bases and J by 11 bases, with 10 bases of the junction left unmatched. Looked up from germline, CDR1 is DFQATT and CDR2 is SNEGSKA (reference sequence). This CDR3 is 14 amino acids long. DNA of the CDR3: TGCAGTGCTAGAGAGAGGGGGCTGGGTGTTGCCCAGCATTTT. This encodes CSARERGLGVAQHF.

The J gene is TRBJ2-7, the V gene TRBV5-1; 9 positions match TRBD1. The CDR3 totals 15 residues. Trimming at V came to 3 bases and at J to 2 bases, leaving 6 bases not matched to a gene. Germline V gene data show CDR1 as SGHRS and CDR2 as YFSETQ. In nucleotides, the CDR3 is TGCGCCAGCAGCTCCTGGACAGGGGTAACCTACGAGCAGTACTTC. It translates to CASSSWTGVTYEQYF.

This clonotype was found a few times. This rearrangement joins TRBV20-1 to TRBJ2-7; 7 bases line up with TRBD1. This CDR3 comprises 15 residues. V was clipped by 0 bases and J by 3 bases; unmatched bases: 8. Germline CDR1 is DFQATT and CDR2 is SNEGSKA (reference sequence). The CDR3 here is CSARDFSGQIYEQYF. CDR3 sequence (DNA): TGCAGTGCTAGAGATTTCTCGGGACAGATCTACGAGCAGTACTTC.

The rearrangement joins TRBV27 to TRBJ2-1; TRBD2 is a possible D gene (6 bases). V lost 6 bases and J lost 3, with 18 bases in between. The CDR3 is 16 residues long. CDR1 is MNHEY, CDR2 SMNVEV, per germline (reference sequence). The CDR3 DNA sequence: TGTGCCAGCAGGAAAGGGACTGCCAGGAACTACAATGAGCAGTTCTTC. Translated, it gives CASRKGTARNYNEQFF.

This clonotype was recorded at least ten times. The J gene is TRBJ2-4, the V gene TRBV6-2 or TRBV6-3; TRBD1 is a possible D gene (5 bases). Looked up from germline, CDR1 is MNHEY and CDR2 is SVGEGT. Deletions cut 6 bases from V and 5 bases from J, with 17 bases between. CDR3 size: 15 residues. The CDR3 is CASSRDSPLQNIQYF. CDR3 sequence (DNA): TGTGCCAGCAGCAGAGACAGCCCCCTCCAAAACATTCAGTACTTC.

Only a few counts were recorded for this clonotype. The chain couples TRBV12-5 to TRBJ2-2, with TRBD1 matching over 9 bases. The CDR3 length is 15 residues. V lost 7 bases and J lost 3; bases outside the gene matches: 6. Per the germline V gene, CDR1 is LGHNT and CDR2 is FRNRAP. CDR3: CASATGGVDTGELFF. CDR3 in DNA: TGTGCTAGTGCCACAGGGGGCGTGGACACCGGGGAGCTGTTTTTT.

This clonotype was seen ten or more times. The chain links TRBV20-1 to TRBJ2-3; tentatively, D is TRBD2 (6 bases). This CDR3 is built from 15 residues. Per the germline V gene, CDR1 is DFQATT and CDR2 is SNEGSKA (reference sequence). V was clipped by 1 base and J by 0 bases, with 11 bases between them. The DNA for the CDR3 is TGCAGTGCTAGAGGAAGCGGGCTTAGCACAGATACGCAGTATTTT. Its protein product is CSARGSGLSTDTQYF.